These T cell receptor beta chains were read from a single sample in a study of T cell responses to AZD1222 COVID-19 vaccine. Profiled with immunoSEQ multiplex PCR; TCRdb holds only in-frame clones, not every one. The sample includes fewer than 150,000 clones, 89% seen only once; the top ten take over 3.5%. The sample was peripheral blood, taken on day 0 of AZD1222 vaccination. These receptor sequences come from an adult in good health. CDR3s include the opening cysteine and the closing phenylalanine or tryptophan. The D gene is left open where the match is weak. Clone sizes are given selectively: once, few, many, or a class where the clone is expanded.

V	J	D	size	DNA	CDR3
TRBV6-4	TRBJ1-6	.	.	TGTGCCAGCAGTGACAACAATTCACCCCTCCACTTT	CASSDNNSPLHF
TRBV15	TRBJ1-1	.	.	TGTGCCACCAGCAGGTGGAGAGGTACTGAAGCTTTCTTT	CATSRWRGTEAFF
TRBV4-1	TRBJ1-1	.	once	TGCGCCAGCAGCCAAGAGCAGGGACGATTGGCTGAAGCTTTCTTT	CASSQEQGRLAEAFF
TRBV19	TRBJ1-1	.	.	TGTGCCAGTAGTATAGGAACGACGAACACTGAAGCTTTCTTT	CASSIGTTNTEAFF
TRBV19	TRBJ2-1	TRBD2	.	TGTGCCAGTAGTATAGCTTTGGGGATAGCGGGAGGCCCGGGGGAGCAGTTCTTC	CASSIALGIAGGPGEQFF
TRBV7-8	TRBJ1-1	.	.	TGTGCCAGCAGCTCAAGACCGTCGGGGAACACTGAAGCTTTCTTT	CASSSRPSGNTEAFF
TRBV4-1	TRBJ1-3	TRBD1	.	TGCGCCAGCAGCCAACGGGACAGGGGTTTTTCTGCGTCTGGAAACACCATATATTTT	CASSQRDRGFSASGNTIYF
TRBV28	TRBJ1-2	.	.	TGTGCCAGCAGCAGGACCATCCATGGCTACACCTTC	CASSRTIHGYTF
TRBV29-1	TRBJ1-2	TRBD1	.	TGCAGCGTGCGACAGGGGGCTAACTATGGCTACACCTTC	CSVRQGANYGYTF
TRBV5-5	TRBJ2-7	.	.	TGTGCCAGCAGCCCGCCTGGAGACTTTTACGAGCAGTACTTC	CASSPPGDFYEQYF
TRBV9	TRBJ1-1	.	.	TGTGCCAGCAGCGTAGGAAGGGAACTAACAAGCACTGAAGCTTTCTTT	CASSVGRELTSTEAFF
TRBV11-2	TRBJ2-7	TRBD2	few	TGTGCCAGCAGACCGGGACTAGCGGGAGTCAGGGGCGCCGAGCAGTACTTC	CASRPGLAGVRGAEQYF
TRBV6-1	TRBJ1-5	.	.	TGTGCCAGCAGTGAACGACAGGAAAACGTGCAGCCCCAGCATTTT	CASSERQENVQPQHF
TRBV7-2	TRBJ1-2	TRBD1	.	TGTGCCAGCAGCTTAGATCCGCAGGGGGCGAGATATGGCTACACCTTC	CASSLDPQGARYGYTF
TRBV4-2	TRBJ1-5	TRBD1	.	TGTGCCAGCAGCGTCCAGGGGGTGAGTCAGCCCCAGCATTTT	CASSVQGVSQPQHF
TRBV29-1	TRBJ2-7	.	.	TGCAGCGTAGCTCATGGACCGCGTATGGACTACGAGCAGTACTTC	CSVAHGPRMDYEQYF
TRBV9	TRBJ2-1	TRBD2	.	TGTGCCAGCAGCGGGGGGACGTGGCGGGAGAGCAATGAGCAGTTCTTC	CASSGGTWRESNEQFF
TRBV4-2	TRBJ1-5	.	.	TGTGCCAGCAGCCAAGAGGCCTCCTTAAGCTTGACCCAGCATTTT	CASSQEASLSLTQHF
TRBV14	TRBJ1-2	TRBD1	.	TGTGCCAGCAGCTATCGTTCAGGGGGTTGGAAGGACTATGGCTACACCTTC	CASSYRSGGWKDYGYTF
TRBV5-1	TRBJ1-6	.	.	TGCGCCAGCAGCTTGGGACAGCAAAGGGGATCACCCCTCCACTTT	CASSLGQQRGSPLHF
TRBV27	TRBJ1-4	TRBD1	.	TGTGCCAGCAGAGCCCTCCGGGACAGGGGGCGTTCTAATGAAAAACTGTTTTTT	CASRALRDRGRSNEKLFF
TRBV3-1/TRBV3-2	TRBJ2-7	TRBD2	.	TGTGCCAGCAGTCCCGGACTAGCGGGACCAAGGGGCTCCTACGAGCAGTACTTC	CASSPGLAGPRGSYEQYF
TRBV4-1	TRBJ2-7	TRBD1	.	TGCGCCAGCAGTCTCTCTCAGGGGGAAAGGGAGCAGTACTTC	CASSLSQGEREQYF
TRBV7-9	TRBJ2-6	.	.	TGTGCCAGCAGCAGACAGTCTGGGGCCAACGTCCTGACTTTC	CASSRQSGANVLTF
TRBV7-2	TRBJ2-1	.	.	TGTGCCAGCAGCTTAGACGCCTTGACTAGACCTAACCATAATGAGCAGTTCTTC	CASSLDALTRPNHNEQFF
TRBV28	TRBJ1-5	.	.	TGTGCCAGCAGTTTATCACTAGGGAATCAGCCCCAGCATTTT	CASSLSLGNQPQHF
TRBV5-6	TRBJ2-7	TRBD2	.	TGTGCCAGCACCTCAAGAGCGGGAGCGTCCTACGAGCAGTACTTC	CASTSRAGASYEQYF
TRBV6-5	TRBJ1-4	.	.	TGTGCCAGCAGTTACTCGACCGGAGATAATGAAAAACTGTTTTTT	CASSYSTGDNEKLFF
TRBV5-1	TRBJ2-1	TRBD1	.	TGCGCCAGCGTCCGGGACAGGGGGCTCGATGAGCAGTTCTTC	CASVRDRGLDEQFF
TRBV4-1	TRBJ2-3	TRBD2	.	TGCGCCAGCAGCCAAGATGGGACTAGCGGGGGGGTATCCCGATTT	CASSQDGTSGGVSRF
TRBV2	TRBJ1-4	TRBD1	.	TGTGCCAGCAGTAAACAGGGGGCTGCTAATGAAAAACTGTTTTTT	CASSKQGAANEKLFF
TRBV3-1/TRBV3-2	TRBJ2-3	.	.	TGTGCCAGCAGCCGCACCCGGAACGGTTTGCAAGATACGCAGTATTTT	CASSRTRNGLQDTQYF
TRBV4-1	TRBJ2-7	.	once	TGCGCCAGCAGCCAGCCGGGACTGGCGAAATACGAGCAGTACTTC	CASSQPGLAKYEQYF
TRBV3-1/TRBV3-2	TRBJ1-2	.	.	TGTGCCAGCAGCCCGGGAAGATATAACTATGGCTACACCTTC	CASSPGRYNYGYTF
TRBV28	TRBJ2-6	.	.	TGTGCCAGCAGTTCAGGTGTCAAGCGGGGGGCCAACGTCCTGACTTTC	CASSSGVKRGANVLTF
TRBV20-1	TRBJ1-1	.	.	TGCAGTGCTAGAGTCGACACTGAAGCTTTCTTT	CSARVDTEAFF
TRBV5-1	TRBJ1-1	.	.	TGCGCCAGCAGCGAAACATGGAACACTGAAGCTTTCTTT	CASSETWNTEAFF
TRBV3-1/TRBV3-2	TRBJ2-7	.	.	TGTGCCAGCAGCCAAAGAGGGATAGACGAGCAGTACTTC	CASSQRGIDEQYF
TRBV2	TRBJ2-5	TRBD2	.	TGTGCCAGCAGTAACCTCCTAGCGGGAGATACTGAGACCCAGTACTTC	CASSNLLAGDTETQYF
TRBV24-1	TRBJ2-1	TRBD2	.	TGTGCCACCAGTGAGAAGACTAGCGGGAGTTTGGATGAGCAGTTCTTC	CATSEKTSGSLDEQFF
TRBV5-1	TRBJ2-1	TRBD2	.	TGCGCCAGCAGCACCCTGACTACCCGGGGGGGCAATGAGCAGTTCTTC	CASSTLTTRGGNEQFF
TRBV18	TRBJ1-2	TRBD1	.	TGTGCCAGCTCACCTTATCTCGGACAGGCCGGTATGGACCACACCTTC	CASSPYLGQAGMDHTF
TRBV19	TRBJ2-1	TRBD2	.	TGTGCCAGTAGTATTCCAGCGGGGGCTTACAATGAGCAGTTCTTC	CASSIPAGAYNEQFF
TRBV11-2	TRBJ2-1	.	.	TGTGCCAGCAGCCCCACGGGGCGGATCTACAATGAGCAGTTCTTC	CASSPTGRIYNEQFF
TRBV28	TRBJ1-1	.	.	TGTGCCAGCAACCTTGGCACTGAAGCTTTCTTT	CASNLGTEAFF
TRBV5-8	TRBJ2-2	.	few	TGTGCCAGCAGCTTGTTTTGGAACACCGGGGAGCTGTTTTTT	CASSLFWNTGELFF
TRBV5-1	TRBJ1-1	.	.	TGCGCCAGCAGCTTGGGACCGACTGTCACTGAAGCTTTCTTT	CASSLGPTVTEAFF
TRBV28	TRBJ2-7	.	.	TGTGCCAGCAGCCGCTATCCTCTCTCCCACGAGCAGTACTTC	CASSRYPLSHEQYF